These 24 T cell receptor beta chains came from one sample sequenced in a study of blood T cell repertoires in COVID-19 (dated by TCRdb to about 2020). Libraries were made using the immunoSEQ multiplex PCR assay. The table comes from immuneACCESS by way of TCRdb, which keeps in-frame sequences with V and J called. Part of the clones is missing from these tables; in studies checked, under half for an unresolved V gene and the rest for unknown reasons. The table for this sample lists approximately 270,000 clones; 90% to 95% of them were counted only once. 0.95% to 1.5% of the sample is in the top ten clones. Material for sequencing was PBMCs or T cells enriched from blood (not recorded which). The receptor set was obtained from a human donor in a cohort exposed to, infected with or recovered from COVID-19 (not recorded which). The donor label of this sample is uncertain.

CDR3 bases: TGCGCCAGCAGCTTCACAGGGAGTGGCTACACCTTC. Protein sequence: CASSFTGSGYTF. J is TRBJ1-2 and V is TRBV5-1; tentatively, D is TRBD1 (6 bases). Germline lookup yields CDR1 SGHRS and CDR2 YFSETQ. This CDR3 region has 12 residues. Trimming took off 2 bases at V and 7 bases at J, with 9 bases between the two ends.

This clone was detected only once. The chain couples TRBV11-2 to TRBJ2-5; D unclear. The CDR3 covers 13 residues. From germline, CDR1 is SGHAT and CDR2 FQNNGV. V was pared by 5 bases and J by 3 bases, with 10 bases between. The CDR3 region is CASSLMSEETQYF. The CDR3, as DNA: TGTGCCAGCAGCCTCATGAGCGAAGAGACCCAGTACTTC.

The rearrangement joins TRBV19 to TRBJ1-1; 8 bases align to TRBD1. This CDR3 has 14 residues. Germline trimming cut 5 bases from V and 4 bases from J; bases unmatched to any gene: 6. Germline V gene sequence: CDR1 LNHDA, CDR2 SQIVND (reference sequence). CDR3 sequence: CASSSLGQGTEAFF. DNA for the CDR3: TGTGCCAGTAGTTCCCTCGGACAGGGCACTGAAGCTTTCTTT.

This clone was recorded only once. The rearrangement uses TRBV10-3 and TRBJ1-2; maybe TRBD1 (5 bases). This CDR3 contains 13 residues. Germline lookup yields CDR1 ENHRY and CDR2 SYGVKD. The V and J ends lost 0 bases and 8 bases respectively, with 10 bases between them. This chain's CDR3 is CAISESTASGYTF. The CDR3 DNA sequence: TGTGCCATCAGTGAGTCGACAGCCTCGGGCTACACCTTC.

The genes are TRBV7-2 and TRBJ1-1; 7 bases are a match to TRBD1. Germline assignment: CDR1 SGHTA and CDR2 FQGNSA. The CDR3 sequence is 14 residues long. J gave up 2 bases and V 2 bases, and 2 bases lay outside the gene matches. CDR3 residues: CASSLQGVNTEAFF. The CDR3 coding sequence is TGTGCCAGCAGCTTACAGGGGGTAAACACTGAAGCTTTCTTT.

The CDR3 nucleotides are TGTGCCAGCTCACCCAGGGGGTTTGCCTACGAGCAGTACTTC. Encoded protein: CASSPRGFAYEQYF. This chain connects TRBV18 to TRBJ2-7; 7 bases align to TRBD1. The CDR3 consists of 14 residues. V lost 3 bases and J lost 2; bases outside the gene matches: 4. The V gene's germline CDR1 is KGHSH and CDR2 LQKENI. Together with reference TRBV18 and TRBJ2-7, the CDR3 gives the full variable domain: NAGVMQNPRHLVRRRGQEARLRCSPMKGHSHVYWYRQLPEEGLKFMVYLQKENIIDESGMPKERFSAEFPKEGPSILRIQQVVRGDSAAYFCASSPRGFAYEQYFGPGTRLTVT.

This clone was seen only once. The rearrangement joins TRBV7-8 to TRBJ1-3; D uncertain. Trimming cost V 5 bases and J 0 bases, with 17 bases left between them. The CDR3 length is 17 residues. Germline lookup yields CDR1 SGHVS and CDR2 FQNEAQ. Here the CDR3 reads CASSDPRRGFSGNTIYF. Here the CDR3 DNA reads TGTGCCAGCAGCGACCCTCGGCGGGGATTCTCTGGAAACACCATATATTTT.

V is TRBV18 and J is TRBJ1-4, with D perhaps matching TRBD1 (6 bases). This CDR3 region has 14 residues. V dropped 3 bases and J dropped 4 bases, with 9 bases sitting between them. Germline V CDR1 and CDR2: KGHSH, LQKENI. This chain's CDR3 is CASSPQGSNEKLFF. The CDR3 bases are TGTGCCAGCTCACCTCAGGGGAGTAATGAAAAACTGTTTTTT. The full variable domain, in which reference TRBV18 and TRBJ1-4 provide the parts outside the CDR3, is NAGVMQNPRHLVRRRGQEARLRCSPMKGHSHVYWYRQLPEEGLKFMVYLQKENIIDESGMPKERFSAEFPKEGPSILRIQQVVRGDSAAYFCASSPQGSNEKLFFGSGTQLSVL.

This chain joins TRBV6-5 and TRBJ2-3; TRBD1 is a possible D gene (5 bases). Trimming removed 2 bases from V and 0 bases from J, with 9 bases in between. Germline V CDR1 and CDR2: MNHEY, SVGAGI. CDR3 length: 15 residues. The CDR3 is CASSYEGASTDTQYF. CDR3 DNA: TGTGCCAGCAGTTACGAAGGGGCTAGCACAGATACGCAGTATTTT.

The chain is built from TRBV30 and TRBJ2-1, with 8 bases fitting TRBD2. The CDR3 is made up of 14 amino acids. The V gene end was trimmed by 2 bases and the J gene end by 4 bases; junction bases not matched to a gene: 4. CDR1 is GTSNPN, CDR2 SVGIG, per germline (reference sequence). CDR3 nucleotides: TGTGCCTGGAGTCCGGGACTAGGTTACAATGAGCAGTTCTTC. Translation gives CAWSPGLGYNEQFF.

This clone has just one count. The chain carries TRBV2 and TRBJ2-7; a possible D gene is TRBD1 (5 bases). Deletions cut 3 bases from V and 1 base from J, with 13 bases between. The CDR3 spans 15 residues. Germline-derived CDR1 and CDR2 are SNHLY and FYNNEI. The CDR3 here is CASSDPLTVSYEQYF. DNA for the CDR3: TGTGCCAGCAGTGACCCCCTGACAGTTTCCTACGAGCAGTACTTC. The whole variable domain, filled in from reference TRBV2 and TRBJ2-7, reads EPEVTQTPSHQVTQMGQEVILRCVPISNHLYFYWYRQILGQKVEFLVSFYNNEISEKSEIFDDQFSVERPDGSNFTLKIRSTKLEDSAMYFCASSDPLTVSYEQYFGPGTRLTVT.

This clone was seen only once. The V call is TRBV18, the J call TRBJ1-2; 9 positions agree with TRBD1. The ends lost 2 bases at V and 2 bases at J; junction bases unmatched: 9. The CDR3 is made up of 17 amino acids. Germline V gene sequence: CDR1 KGHSH, CDR2 LQKENI. CDR3 DNA sequence: TGTGCCAGCTCACCAGGCAGTGGGGACAGGGCGAACTATGGCTACACCTTC. This encodes CASSPGSGDRANYGYTF.

V gene TRBV9 combines with J gene TRBJ2-3; 7 positions agree with TRBD1. Trimming took 7 bases from V and 0 from J; bases not matched to a gene: 8. This CDR3 contains 15 residues. Germline V gene sequence: CDR1 SGDLS, CDR2 YYNGEE. The CDR3 nucleotides are TGTGCCAGCGCTTCACAGGGGTTTAGCACAGATACGCAGTATTTT. Translating gives CASASQGFSTDTQYF.

The rearrangement uses TRBV12-5 and TRBJ1-2; a weak D match, TRBD1 (5 bases). The CDR3 is 14 amino acids. Looked up from germline, CDR1 is LGHNT and CDR2 is FRNRAP. Trimming pared 2 bases from V and 1 base from J, leaving 8 bases between. This CDR3 reads CASGLRTHNYGYTF. The CDR3 DNA reads TGTGCTAGTGGTTTGAGGACACATAACTATGGCTACACCTTC.

The chain couples TRBV9 to TRBJ2-5; 13 bases are shared with TRBD2. The CDR3 length is 16 residues. Germline V gene data show CDR1 as SGDLS and CDR2 as YYNGEE. Trimming removed 4 bases from V and 5 bases from J; junction bases left unmatched: 8. CDR3 amino acids: CASSPRTSGGEETQYF. In nucleotides, the CDR3 is TGTGCCAGCAGCCCCCGGACTAGCGGGGGCGAGGAGACCCAGTACTTC.

CDR3 nucleotide sequence: TGTGCCAGCAGTTTTTTTTCTTTAATGGATTTTGCCGGGACTAGAAACACCGGGGAGCTGTTTTTT. Translated: CASSFFSLMDFAGTRNTGELFF. The chain couples TRBV28 to TRBJ2-2; 8 bases agree with TRBD2. Per germline, CDR1 MDHEN and CDR2 SYDVKM. This CDR3 is built from 22 residues. J was trimmed by 2 bases and V by 3 bases; bases with no gene match: 23.

This clone came up once. The chain links TRBV5-3 to TRBJ1-6; D is unresolved. Being an ORF, TRBV5-3 has a function that is uncertain. CDR3 length equals 18 residues. V was clipped by 4 bases and J by 0 bases, with 17 bases between them. The CDR3 DNA sequence: TGTGCCAGAAGCCCCGGGAGTTCGAGGAGCTCCTATAATTCACCCCTCCACTTT. Its translation: CARSPGSSRSSYNSPLHF.

The chain couples TRBV11-2 to TRBJ2-3; 12 bases map to TRBD2. The V gene's germline CDR1 is SGHAT and CDR2 FQNNGV. This CDR3 region has 17 residues. After removal of 5 bases from V and 7 bases from J, the junction contained 13 bases not matched to a gene. The DNA for the CDR3 is TGTGCCAGCAGCCCGATCTCGGGGCTAGCGGGGGGGTATACGCAGTATTTT. Translation: CASSPISGLAGGYTQYF. The whole variable domain, remainder taken from reference TRBV11-2 and TRBJ2-3, is EAGVAQSPRYKIIEKRQSVAFWCNPISGHATLYWYQQILGQGPKLLIQFQNNGVVDDSQLPKDRFSAERLKGVDSTLKIQPAKLEDSAVYLCASSPISGLAGGYTQYFGPGTRLTVL.

The chain combines TRBV7-3 with TRBJ2-2; TRBD1 aligns across 8 bases. This CDR3 is 13 amino acids long. From germline, CDR1 is SGHTA and CDR2 FQGTGA. V lost 10 bases to trimming and J lost 4 bases; unmatched junction nucleotides: 5. CDR3: CATGQGSTGELFF. The CDR3, as DNA: TGTGCCACCGGACAGGGTAGCACCGGGGAGCTGTTTTTT.

The rearrangement joins TRBV25-1 to TRBJ2-5; possibly TRBD1 for D (6 bases). The germline gives CDR1 MGHDK, CDR2 SYGVNS. V lost 3 bases, J lost 5 bases, and 13 bases lay in between. This CDR3 has 14 amino acids. The CDR3 loop is CASSEQGPMETQYF. The CDR3 nucleotides are TGTGCCAGCAGTGAGCAGGGGCCCATGGAGACCCAGTACTTC.

The chain is built from TRBV5-4 and TRBJ2-1, with D possibly being TRBD2 (5 bases). CDR1 is SGHNT and CDR2 is YYREEE in the germline V gene (reference sequence). The germline V and J ends were trimmed by 7 bases and 6 bases, with 23 bases remaining between them. The CDR3 totals 16 residues. The CDR3 is CASGNGLPMPFNEQFF. CDR3 bases: TGTGCCAGCGGGAACGGACTTCCGATGCCCTTCAATGAGCAGTTCTTC. The complete variable domain, with remaining parts taken from reference TRBV5-4 and TRBJ2-1, reads ETGVTQSPTHLIKTRGQQVTLRCSSQSGHNTVSWYQQALGQGPQFIFQYYREEENGRGNFPPRFSGLQFPNYSSELNVNALELDDSALYLCASGNGLPMPFNEQFFGPGTRLTVL.

The rearrangement uses TRBV5-5 and TRBJ1-1; TRBD1 aligns across 7 bases. Trimming at V came to 2 bases and at J to 6 bases, leaving 4 bases not matched to a gene. The CDR3 has 13 amino acids. Germline V gene sequence: CDR1 SGHKS, CDR2 YYEKEE (reference sequence). CDR3 loop: CASSFSGGPEAFF. Here the CDR3 DNA reads TGTGCCAGCAGCTTTTCAGGGGGACCTGAAGCTTTCTTT.

The chain couples TRBV5-1 to TRBJ2-7; TRBD2 matches 13 bases. Germline V gene data show CDR1 as SGHRS and CDR2 as YFSETQ. V was clipped by 0 bases and J by 4 bases; unmatched bases: 4. The CDR3 loop spans 16 amino acids. CDR3 in DNA: TGCGCCAGCAGCTTGGAGGGGACTAGCGGGGCGTACGAGCAGTACTTC. Its protein is CASSLEGTSGAYEQYF.

The chain employs TRBV5-1 and TRBJ1-2; possibly TRBD1 for D (6 bases). Trimming removed 4 bases at V and 1 base at J, with 11 bases between. The CDR3 length is 14 residues. Germline assignment: CDR1 SGHRS and CDR2 YFSETQ. The CDR3 coding sequence is TGCGCCAGCAGCGCCGGACAGATTAACTATGGCTACACCTTC. Encoded protein: CASSAGQINYGYTF.